Listed here are 21 T cell receptor beta chains from one sample, sequenced in a study of cytomegalovirus exposure and HLA in healthy donors. The assay was immunoSEQ multiplex PCR, and TCRdb's table has in-frame clones only and misses some. The sample shows 150,000 to 200,000 clones, 85% of them seen only once. Sequencing was performed on PBMCs. The origin of the receptors is a man aged 25 to 45 in good health and CMV-seropositive.

This clone was recorded once. V gene TRBV7-8 combines with J gene TRBJ1-5; D might be TRBD1 (6 bases). Trimming removed 5 bases from V and 4 bases from J, with 21 bases in between. Germline V gene lookup returns CDR1 SGHVS and CDR2 FQNEAQ. The CDR3 extends over 17 amino acids. CDR3 DNA sequence: TGTGCCAGCAGCCCTAACCGGGTACAGGGTTCTAATCAGCCCCAGCATTTT. Translating gives CASSPNRVQGSNQPQHF.

The V and J genes are TRBV28 and TRBJ1-3; 8 bases fit TRBD1. From germline, CDR1 is MDHEN and CDR2 SYDVKM. After removal of 5 bases from V and 3 bases from J, the junction contained 12 bases not matched to a gene. CDR3 size: 17 residues. CDR3 DNA: TGTGCCAGCAGTCTACGGACAGGGAATTATGGTGGAAACACCATATATTTT. The encoded protein is CASSLRTGNYGGNTIYF.

This clone was seen once. V usage is TRBV6-1 and J usage is TRBJ2-3; 8 bases are a match to TRBD2. Germline trimming cut 6 bases from V and 2 bases from J; bases unmatched to any gene: 7. Per germline, CDR1 MNHNS and CDR2 SASEGT. The CDR3 runs to 15 residues. As DNA, the CDR3 is TGTGCCAGCAGGGGAGCGGGGGCTCTCACAGATACGCAGTATTTT. Translating gives CASRGAGALTDTQYF.

This chain connects TRBV18 to TRBJ1-5, with D possibly matching TRBD1 (5 bases). The germline V gene has CDR1 KGHSH and CDR2 LQKENI. V was cut by 3 bases and J by 5 bases, with 17 bases left in between. This CDR3 is built from 16 residues. The CDR3 loop reads CASSPTSDTHDQPQHF. As DNA, the CDR3 is TGTGCCAGCTCACCGACCTCGGACACGCACGATCAGCCCCAGCATTTT.

The rearrangement uses TRBV10-2 and TRBJ1-2; 8 bases align to TRBD1. V gave up 7 bases and J gave up 7 bases; unmatched junction bases: 8. The germline V gene encodes CDR1 WSHSY and CDR2 SAAADI. This CDR3 contains 13 residues. DNA of the CDR3: TGCGCCAGCACCGTAGACAGGGGAGGTGGCTACACCTTC. It encodes CASTVDRGGGYTF.

V usage is TRBV11-3 and J usage is TRBJ2-3, with D unclear. This CDR3 has 13 amino acids. The germline V gene has CDR1 SGHNT and CDR2 YENEEA. Deletions cut 3 bases from V and 6 bases from J, with 10 bases between. The CDR3 nucleotides are TGTGCCAGCAGCTTTTACAGCCTCGATACGCAGTATTTT. Amino acids: CASSFYSLDTQYF.

The chain employs TRBV7-2 and TRBJ2-5; 10 bases align to TRBD2. Looked up from germline, CDR1 is SGHTA and CDR2 is FQGNSA. V lost 3 bases to trimming and J lost 5 bases; unmatched junction nucleotides: 6. The CDR3 covers 15 residues. The CDR3 coding sequence is TGTGCCAGCAGCTTCAGGGGACTAGCGATGGAGACCCAGTACTTC. The encoded protein is CASSFRGLAMETQYF.

J is TRBJ1-1 and V is TRBV21-1. TRBV21-1 is given as a pseudogene. The CDR3 consists of 17 residues. The DNA for the CDR3 is TGTGCCACCTGGAAGGGGAGGGGGGGCATACAGAACACTGAAGCTTTCTTT. Encoded protein: CATWKGRGGIQNTEAFF.

The chain employs TRBV6-5 and TRBJ1-5, with D possibly TRBD1 on 5 matching bases. The germline gives CDR1 MNHEY, CDR2 SVGAGI. This CDR3 comprises 14 residues. With 6 bases removed from V and 6 bases from J, the gap between germline ends came to 15 bases. The CDR3 DNA is TGTGCCAGCAGCCCCTACGGGGGAACTCAGCCCCAGCATTTT. The encoded protein is CASSPYGGTQPQHF.

A single count supports this clone. The chain links TRBV29-1 to TRBJ2-5, with 8 bases identical to TRBD2. Looked up from germline, CDR1 is SQVTM and CDR2 is ANQGSEA. Trimming cost V 3 bases and J 5 bases; bases outside gene matches: 8. The length of the CDR3 is 14 residues. The CDR3 region has the DNA TGCAGCGTTGAGGTCGGGGGGGCCCGGGAGACCCAGTACTTC. It encodes CSVEVGGARETQYF.

The V gene is TRBV11-3, the J gene TRBJ2-1, with TRBD2 matching 8 bases. CDR3 size: 15 residues. With V trimmed by 5 bases and J by 7 bases, 10 bases remained unmatched. Germline V gives CDR1 SGHNT, CDR2 YENEEA. DNA for the CDR3: TGTGCCAGCAGCCCCACACCGGGGGGGTGGAATGAGCAGTTCTTC. Amino acids: CASSPTPGGWNEQFF.

This chain links TRBV18 with TRBJ2-4; possible D gene TRBD2, 6 bases. Trimming removed 0 bases from V and 4 bases from J, with 13 bases in between. Per the germline V gene, CDR1 is KGHSH and CDR2 is LQKENI. The CDR3 consists of 16 residues. The CDR3: CASSPPAGSPKNIQYF. CDR3 nucleotides: TGTGCCAGCTCACCACCGGCGGGGTCCCCAAAAAACATTCAGTACTTC.

The chain has TRBV9 and TRBJ2-1; tentatively, D is TRBD1 (5 bases). The germline gives CDR1 SGDLS, CDR2 YYNGEE. V lost 0 bases and J 1 base, leaving 8 bases between the germline ends. The CDR3 covers 15 residues. CDR3 bases: TGTGCCAGCAGCGTAGAGGGGAATTCCTACAATGAGCAGTTCTTC. Encoded protein: CASSVEGNSYNEQFF. Drawing the rest from reference TRBV9 and TRBJ2-1, the complete variable domain is DSGVTQTPKHLITATGQRVTLRCSPRSGDLSVYWYQQSLDQGLQFLIQYYNGEERAKGNILERFSAQQFPDLHSELNLSSLELGDSALYFCASSVEGNSYNEQFFGPGTRLTVL.

This chain uses TRBV18 with TRBJ1-2; D remains unclear. The CDR3 is 17 amino acids. Per the germline V gene, CDR1 is KGHSH and CDR2 is LQKENI. V dropped 3 bases and J dropped 8 bases, with 25 bases sitting between them. DNA of the CDR3: TGTGCCAGCTCACCTCTTCCGGGATCCTTTTTAGCGCGCGGCTACACCTTC. The encoded protein is CASSPLPGSFLARGYTF.

This CDR3 reads CASSATTMTEQYF. The CDR3, as DNA: TGTGCCAGCAGCGCAACCACTATGACCGAGCAGTACTTC. V and J are TRBV9 and TRBJ2-7; no clear D gene. The CDR3 consists of 13 residues. Trimming pared 3 bases from V and 6 bases from J, leaving 13 bases between. CDR1 and CDR2 (germline): SGDLS, YYNGEE.

The chain combines TRBV13 with TRBJ2-1; TRBD1 aligns across 8 bases. Germline CDR1 PRHDT, CDR2 FYEKMQ (reference sequence). The CDR3 has 16 residues. V was clipped by 0 bases and J by 2 bases; unmatched bases: 3. This CDR3 is CASSLGRGLTYNEQFF. CDR3 coding DNA: TGTGCCAGCAGCTTAGGCAGGGGGCTTACCTACAATGAGCAGTTCTTC.

The chain combines TRBV7-6 with TRBJ2-2, with 8 bases fitting TRBD2. Germline values: CDR1 SGHVS, CDR2 FNYEAQ. This CDR3 has 13 residues. V was clipped by 10 bases and J by 3 bases; unmatched bases: 4. The CDR3 sequence is CATTGGYTGELFF. CDR3 DNA sequence: TGTGCCACCACGGGGGGGTACACCGGGGAGCTGTTTTTT.

V gene TRBV5-6 combines with J gene TRBJ2-3; 8 bases are shared with TRBD2. The CDR3 runs to 14 residues. J lost 4 bases, V lost 2 bases, and 3 bases had no gene match. Per the germline V gene, CDR1 is SGHDT and CDR2 is YYEEEE. CDR3 DNA sequence: TGTGCCAGCAGCTTTTCCGGGGGGGCAGATACGCAGTATTTT. It translates to CASSFSGGADTQYF.

The CDR3 sequence: CASSQDRKQGAGEAFF. The DNA of the CDR3 is TGCGCCAGCAGCCAAGATCGGAAACAGGGGGCCGGTGAAGCTTTCTTT. The chain recombines TRBV4-3 with TRBJ1-1, with 9 bases that match TRBD1. The J segment lost 7 bases and the V segment lost 0 bases, leaving 9 bases of the junction unmatched. The V gene's germline CDR1 is LGHNA and CDR2 YSLEER. The CDR3 spans 16 residues.

The chain has TRBV7-2 and TRBJ2-1; 8 nucleotides line up with TRBD2. This CDR3 is built from 15 residues. Germline lookup yields CDR1 SGHTA and CDR2 FQGNSA. Unmatched junction bases numbered 10, after V lost 4 bases and J lost 8 bases. The CDR3 region is CASSSPVAGFHEQFF. The CDR3 bases are TGTGCCAGCAGCTCTCCAGTAGCGGGATTCCATGAGCAGTTCTTC.

This sequence joins TRBV6-5 and TRBJ1-2; TRBD1 might be the D (6 bases). The length of the CDR3 is 14 residues. Trimming stripped 6 bases from V and 3 bases from J, with 14 bases between. CDR1 is MNHEY, CDR2 SVGAGI, per germline. CDR3: CASRGTSRHYGYTF. CDR3 nucleotides: TGTGCCAGCAGGGGGACATCAAGGCACTATGGCTACACCTTC.